This entry concerns a single T cell receptor beta chain. What it binds is not known. The V end lost 0 bases, the J end lost 0 bases, and 8 bases lay between the germline ends. The V gene's germline CDR1 is SGHTA and CDR2 FQGNSA. The CDR3 totals 15 residues. This sample was included in a study of T-cell reconstitution after alpha-beta-depleted transplantation in children. Study observations and caveats: From surviving recipient T cells and thymic progenitors came the high day-60 TCRbeta diversity observed in some patients. Newly produced T cells mostly accounted for T-cell counts and diversity one year post-transplant.

The authors prepared the TCRbeta library with unique molecular identifiers. Each CDR3 protein is one row after TCRdb ran MiXCR on the PCR reads. The sample holds tens of thousands of distinct CDR3 sequences, 40% to 60% seen once. This sequence joins TRBV7-2 and TRBJ1-2; D gene unclear. The sequence was obtained from a boy younger than two with SCID, due to receive a stem cell transplant. Sequencing was performed on peripheral blood, taken before TCRalphabeta/CD19-depleted stem cell transplant. Here the CDR3 reads CASSLAASSNYGYTF. The CDR3 bases are TGTGCCAGCAGCTTAGCCGCCTCTTCTAACTATGGCTACACCTTC.